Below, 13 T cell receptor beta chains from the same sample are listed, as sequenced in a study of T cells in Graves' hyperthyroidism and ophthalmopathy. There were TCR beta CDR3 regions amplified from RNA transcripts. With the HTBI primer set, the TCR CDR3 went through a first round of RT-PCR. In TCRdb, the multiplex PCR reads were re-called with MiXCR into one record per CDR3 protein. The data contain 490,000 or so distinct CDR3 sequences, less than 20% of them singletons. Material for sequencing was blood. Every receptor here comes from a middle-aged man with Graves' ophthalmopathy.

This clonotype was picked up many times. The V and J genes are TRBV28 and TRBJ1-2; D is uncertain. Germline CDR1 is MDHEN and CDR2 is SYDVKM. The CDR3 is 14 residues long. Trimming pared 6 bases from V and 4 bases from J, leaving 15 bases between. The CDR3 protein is CASSSREGSYGYTF. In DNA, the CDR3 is TGTGCCAGCAGCTCACGGGAGGGCAGCTATGGCTACACCTTC.

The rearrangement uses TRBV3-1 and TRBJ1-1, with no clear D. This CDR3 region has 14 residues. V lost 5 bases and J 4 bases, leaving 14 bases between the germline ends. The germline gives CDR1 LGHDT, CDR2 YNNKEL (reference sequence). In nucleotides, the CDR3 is TGTGCCAGCAGCTTGGAGGGAGGGCCCACTGAAGCTTTCTTT. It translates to CASSLEGGPTEAFF. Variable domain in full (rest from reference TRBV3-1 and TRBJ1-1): DTAVSQTPKYLVTQMGNDKSIKCEQNLGHDTMYWYKQDSKKFLKIMFSYNNKELIINETVPNRFSPKSPDKAHLNLHINSLELGDSAVYFCASSLEGGPTEAFFGQGTRLTVV.

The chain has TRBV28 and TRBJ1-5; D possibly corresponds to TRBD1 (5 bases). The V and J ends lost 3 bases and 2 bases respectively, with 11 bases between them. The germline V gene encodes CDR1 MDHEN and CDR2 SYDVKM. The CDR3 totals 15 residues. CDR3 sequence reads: CASSFGGVGNQPQHF. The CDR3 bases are TGTGCCAGCAGTTTCGGGGGAGTTGGCAATCAGCCCCAGCATTTT.

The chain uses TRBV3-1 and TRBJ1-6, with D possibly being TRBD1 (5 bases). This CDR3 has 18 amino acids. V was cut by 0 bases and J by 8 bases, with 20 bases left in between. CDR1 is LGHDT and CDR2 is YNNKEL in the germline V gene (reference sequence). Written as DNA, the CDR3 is TGTGCCAGCAGCCAAGAGATAGGGGCGGCCTTAGGGTATTCACCCCTCCACTTT. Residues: CASSQEIGAALGYSPLHF.

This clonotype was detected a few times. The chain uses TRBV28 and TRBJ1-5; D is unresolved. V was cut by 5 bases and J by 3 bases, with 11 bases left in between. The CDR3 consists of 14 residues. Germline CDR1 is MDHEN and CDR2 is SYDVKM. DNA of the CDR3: TGTGCCAGCAGTCTCCCAGGTAACAATCAGCCCCAGCATTTT. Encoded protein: CASSLPGNNQPQHF.

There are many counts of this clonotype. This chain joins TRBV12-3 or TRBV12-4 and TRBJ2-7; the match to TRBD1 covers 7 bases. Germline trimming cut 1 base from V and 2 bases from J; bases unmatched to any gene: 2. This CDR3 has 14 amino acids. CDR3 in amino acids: CASSLGDRTYEQYF. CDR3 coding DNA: TGTGCCAGCAGTTTAGGGGACAGAACCTACGAGCAGTACTTC.

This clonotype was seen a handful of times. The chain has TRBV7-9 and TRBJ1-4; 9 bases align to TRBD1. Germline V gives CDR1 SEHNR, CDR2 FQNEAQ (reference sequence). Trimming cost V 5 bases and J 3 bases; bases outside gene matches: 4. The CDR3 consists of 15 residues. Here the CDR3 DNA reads TGTGCCAGCAGCCCTGGGACAGGGCCTAATGAAAAACTGTTTTTT. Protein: CASSPGTGPNEKLFF.

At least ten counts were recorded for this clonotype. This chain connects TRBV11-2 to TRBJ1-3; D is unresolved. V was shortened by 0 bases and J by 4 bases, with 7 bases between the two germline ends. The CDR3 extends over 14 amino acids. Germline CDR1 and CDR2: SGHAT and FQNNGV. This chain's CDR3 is CASSLDLPGNTIYF. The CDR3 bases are TGTGCCAGCAGCTTAGATTTACCCGGAAACACCATATATTTT.

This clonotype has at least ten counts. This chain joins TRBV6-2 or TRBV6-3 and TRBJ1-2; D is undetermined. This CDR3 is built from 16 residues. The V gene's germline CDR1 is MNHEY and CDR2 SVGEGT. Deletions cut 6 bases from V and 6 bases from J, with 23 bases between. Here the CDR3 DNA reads TGTGCCAGCAGCAGCTCCCGGAGGGCGGTGGGTGATGGCTACACCTTC. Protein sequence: CASSSSRRAVGDGYTF.

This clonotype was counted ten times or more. The CDR3 DNA follows: TGTGCCAGCAGCACGGCAGGGGCAAGCAATCAGCCCCAGCATTTT. This gives the protein CASSTAGASNQPQHF. The chain has TRBV7-8 and TRBJ1-5; a weak D match, TRBD1 (6 bases). Between the trimmed V and J ends, which lost 5 bases and 1 base, there was a span of 12 bases. This CDR3 contains 15 residues. Germline V gives CDR1 SGHVS, CDR2 FQNEAQ.

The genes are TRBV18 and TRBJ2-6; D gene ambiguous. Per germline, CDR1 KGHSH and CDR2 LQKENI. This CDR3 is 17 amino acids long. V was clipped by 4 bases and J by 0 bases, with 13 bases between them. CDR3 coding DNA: TGTGCCAGCTCACTTTCCGATTGGCGCTCTGGGGCCAACGTCCTGACTTTC. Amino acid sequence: CASSLSDWRSGANVLTF.

CDR3 sequence (DNA): TGTGCCAGCAGCTCCTTTACTAGCGGGAAGTCCTACGAGCAGTACTTC. Translation: CASSSFTSGKSYEQYF. The chain uses TRBV7-9 and TRBJ2-7, with TRBD2 matching 10 bases. Germline CDR1 reads SEHNR; CDR2 reads FQNEAQ (reference sequence). The CDR3 sequence is 16 residues long. V was pared by 4 bases and J by 1 base, with 7 bases of the junction left unmatched. The variable domain in full, with the rest retrieved from reference TRBV7-9 and TRBJ2-7, is DTGVSQNPRHKITKRGQNVTFRCDPISEHNRLYWYRQTLGQGPEFLTYFQNEAQLEKSRLLSDRFSAERPKGSFSTLEIQRTEQGDSAMYLCASSSFTSGKSYEQYFGPGTRLTVT.

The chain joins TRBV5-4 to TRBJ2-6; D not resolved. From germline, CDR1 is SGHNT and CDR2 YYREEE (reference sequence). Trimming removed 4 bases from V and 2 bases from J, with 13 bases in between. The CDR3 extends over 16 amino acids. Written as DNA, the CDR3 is TGTGCCAGCAGCCCCCCCCTCAGCGCTGGGGCCAACGTCCTGACTTTC. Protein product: CASSPPLSAGANVLTF.